Shown below are 27 T cell receptor beta chains from a single sample sequenced in a study of shared clonotypes between healthy human individuals. The repertoire was sequenced with immunoSEQ multiplex PCR; TCRdb's copy has only in-frame clones and lacks some. The table shows 2 million to 2.5 million clones, with roughly 95% occurring only once. The material sequenced was naive CD4+ T cells sorted from blood. Subset noted: CD45RA+ positively selected. These receptors were obtained from a man younger than 30 in good health.

Details on this clone: Other DNA sequences in this sample translate to the same CDR3. V usage is TRBV6-5 and J usage is TRBJ1-1; a weak D match, TRBD1 (5 bases). CDR1 and CDR2 from the germline V gene are MNHEY and SVGAGI. V was clipped by 5 bases and J by 8 bases, with 12 bases between them. There are 12 residues in the CDR3. DNA of the CDR3: TGTGCCAGCAGTAAAGGGACGGCCGAAGCTTTCTTT. This sequence encodes CASSKGTAEAFF.

The CDR3 nucleotides are TGTGCCAGCAGTTACCGTGGCGGTAGGCCCTACAATGAGCAGTTCTTC. Its translation: CASSYRGGRPYNEQFF. The V gene is TRBV6-5, the J gene TRBJ2-1; the D is unclear. The CDR3 loop spans 16 amino acids. V shed 2 bases and J shed 2 bases, with 13 bases lying between them. Per the germline V gene, CDR1 is MNHEY and CDR2 is SVGAGI.

Concerning this clone: This sample also contains other DNA sequences that code for the same CDR3. This chain joins TRBV5-1 and TRBJ2-2; 8 nucleotides align to TRBD2. The length of the CDR3 is 15 residues. The ends lost 1 base at V and 1 base at J; junction bases unmatched: 0. From germline, CDR1 is SGHRS and CDR2 YFSETQ. DNA of the CDR3: TGCGCCAGCAGCTTGAGCGGGGGGAACACCGGGGAGCTGTTTTTT. It translates to CASSLSGGNTGELFF. Supplemented by reference TRBV5-1 and TRBJ2-2, the full variable domain reads KAGVTQTPRYLIKTRGQQVTLSCSPISGHRSVSWYQQTPGQGLQFLFEYFSETQRNKGNFPGRFSGRQFSNSRSEMNVSTLELGDSALYLCASSLSGGNTGELFFGEGSRLTVL.

The chain uses TRBV6-5 and TRBJ1-2; 8 nucleotides align to TRBD1. Germline CDR1 is MNHEY and CDR2 is SVGAGI. The length of the CDR3 is 16 residues. J lost 4 bases, V lost 2 bases, and 9 bases had no gene match. CDR3 nucleotides: TGTGCCAGCAGTTACCCGGGACAGGTTATCCGCTATGGCTACACCTTC. Amino acid sequence: CASSYPGQVIRYGYTF.

This clone was counted a single time. In DNA, the CDR3 is TGTGCCAGTAGTATAGGACAACGTCCAGGGGGCGCGGCCAAAAACATTCAGTACTTC. This encodes CASSIGQRPGGAAKNIQYF. This sequence joins TRBV19 and TRBJ2-4; 8 bases match TRBD1. This CDR3 is built from 19 residues. With V trimmed by 1 base and J by 1 base, 12 bases remained unmatched. Germline CDR1 LNHDA, CDR2 SQIVND (reference sequence). Variable domain in full (rest from reference TRBV19 and TRBJ2-4): DGGITQSPKYLFRKEGQNVTLSCEQNLNHDAMYWYRQDPGQGLRLIYYSQIVNDFQKGDIAEGYSVSREKKESFPLTVTSAQKNPTAFYLCASSIGQRPGGAAKNIQYFGAGTRLSVL.

The CDR3 region is CASSQEIFWDSPLHF. CDR3 DNA sequence: TGTGCCAGCTCACAAGAAATCTTCTGGGATTCACCCCTCCACTTT. This chain uses TRBV18 with TRBJ1-6; D is unresolved. Germline assignment: CDR1 KGHSH and CDR2 LQKENI. Trimming shortened V by 4 bases and J by 8 bases, and 15 bases separated the two germline ends. The CDR3 covers 15 residues.

The rearrangement joins TRBV25-1 to TRBJ1-2; 8 nucleotides align to TRBD1. CDR3 length: 13 amino acids. Trimming cost V 5 bases and J 7 bases; bases outside gene matches: 6. Looked up from germline, CDR1 is MGHDK and CDR2 is SYGVNS. This CDR3 is CASSRADRGGYTF. The CDR3 DNA sequence: TGTGCCAGCAGTCGGGCAGACAGGGGTGGCTACACCTTC.

With regard to this clone: The sample contains more than one DNA sequence encoding this CDR3. The V gene is TRBV4-3, the J gene TRBJ2-1, with 11 bases aligning to TRBD2. V shed 4 bases, J shed 4 bases, and the junction held 3 bases outside the gene matches. Germline V gene sequence: CDR1 LGHNA, CDR2 YSLEER. The length of the CDR3 is 15 residues. CDR3 DNA sequence: TGCGCCAGCAGCCCGGGACTAGCGGCATACAATGAGCAGTTCTTC. Translating gives CASSPGLAAYNEQFF.

This sequence joins TRBV5-4 and TRBJ2-1, with TRBD1 identical over 10 bases. Germline-derived CDR1 and CDR2 are SGHNT and YYREEE (reference sequence). J lost 7 bases, V lost 3 bases, and 7 bases had no gene match. The CDR3 length is 15 residues. The CDR3 DNA is TGTGCCAGCAGCTCCTCCGGACAGGGGGTAAATGAGCAGTTCTTC. It codes for CASSSSGQGVNEQFF.

CDR3 coding DNA: TGTGCCAGCTCACCACGGGTTTTGGGGGCAGAAGAAAAACTGTTTTTT. It is translated as CASSPRVLGAEEKLFF. The chain uses TRBV18 and TRBJ1-4; D is possibly TRBD1 (6 bases). The CDR3 extends over 16 amino acids. V was pared by 1 base and J by 8 bases, with 17 bases between. Germline assignment: CDR1 KGHSH and CDR2 LQKENI.

Concerning this clone itself: In the same sample, other DNA sequences code for this CDR3. The V call is TRBV6-5, the J call TRBJ1-2; D may be TRBD1 (5 bases). With 8 bases removed from V and 1 base from J, the gap between germline ends came to 8 bases. This CDR3 is 12 amino acids long. From germline, CDR1 is MNHEY and CDR2 SVGAGI. CDR3 bases: TGTGCCAGCGGAGACAGTAACTATGGCTACACCTTC. Its protein is CASGDSNYGYTF.

The chain recombines TRBV5-6 with TRBJ1-1, with 7 bases lining up with TRBD1. The germline CDR1 and CDR2 sequences are SGHDT and YYEEEE. V dropped 4 bases and J dropped 4; count of bases not matched to a gene: 13. The CDR3 covers 16 residues. In DNA, the CDR3 is TGTGCCAGCAGCAAACGGATGACAGGGTCCCCCACTGAAGCTTTCTTT. It translates to CASSKRMTGSPTEAFF.

The chain recombines TRBV9 with TRBJ1-1, with D perhaps TRBD1 (5 bases). The CDR3 has 13 residues. The germline V gene has CDR1 SGDLS and CDR2 YYNGEE. Trimming left V 4 bases short and J 5 bases short, with 12 bases between. The DNA for the CDR3 is TGTGCCAGCAGCCCAGGGAGAGGGACTGAAGCTTTCTTT. Translation: CASSPGRGTEAFF.

The gene calls are TRBV30 and TRBJ1-6, with TRBD1 matching over 9 bases. Looked up from germline, CDR1 is GTSNPN and CDR2 is SVGIG (reference sequence). The CDR3 is made up of 14 amino acids. Trimming at V came to 3 bases and at J to 10 bases, leaving 7 bases not matched to a gene. Here the CDR3 reads CAWRIQGAESPLHF. CDR3 DNA: TGTGCCTGGAGGATACAGGGGGCAGAGTCACCCCTCCACTTT.

The genes are TRBV6-5 and TRBJ1-2, with a possible D match to TRBD1 (5 bases). Trimming stripped 2 bases from V and 8 bases from J, with 12 bases between. Germline assignment: CDR1 MNHEY and CDR2 SVGAGI. The CDR3 totals 13 residues. The CDR3 DNA reads as TGTGCCAGCAGTTACCGCGGGGGAAGAGGCTACACCTTC. Translating it yields CASSYRGGRGYTF.

Concerning this clone: Within the sample, other DNA sequences also encode this same CDR3. This chain connects TRBV10-3 to TRBJ2-5; no clear D gene. Germline loops: CDR1 ENHRY, CDR2 SYGVKD. The V end was cut by 3 bases, the J end by 2 bases, with 7 bases between. This CDR3 is built from 13 residues. CDR3 sequence: CAISEGAQETQYF. The CDR3, as DNA: TGTGCCATCAGTGAAGGCGCACAAGAGACCCAGTACTTC.

This clone was found a few times. J is TRBJ1-2 and V is TRBV6-5, with D uncertain. Germline V gene lookup returns CDR1 MNHEY and CDR2 SVGAGI. V lost 4 bases, J lost 10 bases, and 13 bases lay in between. The CDR3 spans 12 residues. The CDR3 is CASSSTDLAYTF. As DNA, the CDR3 is TGTGCCAGCAGTTCCACGGACCTGGCCTACACCTTC.

The CDR3 bases are TGCGCCAGCAGCTTGTCTGGACAGGGGGCTTACGAGCAGTACTTC. It translates to CASSLSGQGAYEQYF. The genes are TRBV5-1 and TRBJ2-7; 11 nucleotides align to TRBD1. J gave up 4 bases and V 1 base, and 4 bases lay outside the gene matches. CDR3 length equals 15 residues. Germline V gene lookup returns CDR1 SGHRS and CDR2 YFSETQ.

The chain combines TRBV5-1 with TRBJ2-1, with 12 nucleotides matching TRBD2. Losses at the gene ends were 4 bases for V and 8 bases for J; bases not matched to a gene: 7. The germline V gene has CDR1 SGHRS and CDR2 YFSETQ. The length of the CDR3 is 15 residues. This CDR3 is CASSPGLAGSYEQFF. In DNA, the CDR3 is TGCGCCAGCAGCCCTGGACTAGCGGGGAGTTATGAGCAGTTCTTC.

The chain couples TRBV7-2 to TRBJ1-2, with 9 bases lining up with TRBD1. Trimming at V came to 5 bases and at J to 4 bases, leaving 5 bases not matched to a gene. Per germline, CDR1 SGHTA and CDR2 FQGNSA. The length of the CDR3 is 14 residues. As DNA, the CDR3 is TGTGCCAGCAGCGCATCGACAGGGGGCTATGGCTACACCTTC. It is translated as CASSASTGGYGYTF.

The chain uses TRBV2 and TRBJ1-6, with D unresolved. The CDR3 consists of 14 residues. In germline, CDR1 is SNHLY, CDR2 FYNNEI. Trimming removed 3 bases at V and 6 bases at J, with 9 bases between. CDR3 DNA: TGTGCCAGCAGTGATGGGCGGACTAATTCACCCCTCCACTTT. It codes for CASSDGRTNSPLHF.

About this clone: The identical CDR3 is also encoded by other nucleotide sequences in the sample. V usage is TRBV18 and J usage is TRBJ2-7, with a possible D match to TRBD1 (5 bases). V lost 1 base and J 3 bases, leaving 7 bases between the germline ends. The germline gives CDR1 KGHSH, CDR2 LQKENI. The CDR3 is 13 amino acids. The CDR3 DNA reads TGTGCCAGCTCACCACTAGGGGACTACGAGCAGTACTTC. This sequence encodes CASSPLGDYEQYF.

The chain uses TRBV6-1 and TRBJ2-2, with D perhaps TRBD2 (8 bases). This CDR3 has 14 residues. The germline V and J ends were trimmed by 11 bases and 4 bases, with 17 bases remaining between them. Looked up from germline, CDR1 is MNHNS and CDR2 is SASEGT. CDR3 in amino acids: CAGSREGATGELFF. The CDR3 bases are TGTGCCGGGAGTCGGGAGGGGGCCACCGGGGAGCTGTTTTTT.

This clone was detected once. This sequence joins TRBV18 and TRBJ1-1; D is possibly TRBD1 (5 bases). Between the trimmed V and J ends, which lost 7 bases and 4 bases, there was a span of 13 bases. CDR1 KGHSH and CDR2 LQKENI come from the germline V gene. The CDR3 consists of 13 residues. The CDR3 reads CASFRDFGTEAFF. The CDR3 DNA follows: TGTGCCAGCTTCCGGGACTTTGGCACTGAAGCTTTCTTT. Filled out from reference TRBV18 and TRBJ1-1, the complete variable domain reads NAGVMQNPRHLVRRRGQEARLRCSPMKGHSHVYWYRQLPEEGLKFMVYLQKENIIDESGMPKERFSAEFPKEGPSILRIQQVVRGDSAAYFCASFRDFGTEAFFGQGTRLTVV.

The genes are TRBV30 and TRBJ1-4, with TRBD1 identical over 8 bases. The CDR3 covers 15 residues. CDR1 is GTSNPN and CDR2 is SVGIG in the germline V gene (reference sequence). V gave up 1 base and J gave up 4 bases; unmatched junction bases: 5. CDR3 bases: TGTGCCTGGAGTGGTGGGACAGGAAATAATGAAAAACTGTTTTTT. Encoded protein: CAWSGGTGNNEKLFF.

V is TRBV6-5 and J is TRBJ2-7, with D possibly matching TRBD1 (5 bases). Trimming left V 6 bases short and J 5 bases short, with 17 bases between. The germline CDR1 and CDR2 sequences are MNHEY and SVGAGI. This CDR3 is built from 14 residues. The CDR3 nucleotides read TGTGCCAGCAGCCTCAAACAGGTGGACCACGAGCAGTACTTC. The encoded protein is CASSLKQVDHEQYF.

This chain joins TRBV2 and TRBJ2-5; 7 bases map to TRBD2. The CDR3 is made up of 13 amino acids. With 6 bases clipped from V and 5 bases from J, the junction kept 6 bases outside the gene matches. Germline CDR1 is SNHLY and CDR2 is FYNNEI. The DNA for the CDR3 is TGTGCCAGCAGAAGACTAGCTTTGGAGACCCAGTACTTC. This codes for CASRRLALETQYF.